The clone carrying this T cell receptor (beta chain) appeared many times. Antigen unknown. The sample belongs to a study of response to subunit inactivated influenza vaccine. Regarding the study as a whole: There was a suggestion from the authors that each seasonal influenza vaccination recruits few new T cells.

TCRdb ran MiXCR on the RT-PCR reads and lists one entry per CDR3 protein. The sample includes 600,000 to 700,000 distinct CDR3 sequences, around 15% of them seen just once. In germline, CDR1 is MNHEY, CDR2 SMNVEV (reference sequence). This CDR3 has 13 residues. V dropped 2 bases and J dropped 4; count of bases not matched to a gene: 0. This TCR was recovered from a man in his forties or fifties who received an inactivated influenza vaccine. The chain is built from TRBV27 and TRBJ2-7, with 9 bases that match TRBD2. This material consisted of PBMCs from blood, taken less than 15 days before vaccination. The DNA for the CDR3 is TGTGCCAGCAGTTTACTAGCGGGGTACGAGCAGTACTTC. It yields the protein CASSLLAGYEQYF.